This T cell receptor beta chain came from a study of blood T cells in healthy people across ages. Whole-study results and caveats: Versus aged donors, long-lived donors had higher diversity and more naive CD4+ cells.

The CDR3 is 15 amino acids. J lost 7 bases, V lost 5 bases, and 6 bases had no gene match. Germline assignment: CDR1 SGDLS and CDR2 YYNGEE. Points on this clonotype: What it recognizes is unknown.

Using a J-beta primer mix together with a sample-barcoded 5' primer, a second PCR was run for roughly 6 to 11 cycles. TCRdb passed the 5' RACE reads through MiXCR, listing each CDR3 protein once. The sample shows 780,000 or so distinct CDR3 sequences, 56% of them seen only once. V gene TRBV9 combines with J gene TRBJ2-1, with TRBD2 matching over 13 bases. The sample consisted of blood. The TCR sequence derives from a man aged 40-50 years in good health. CDR3 sequence reads: CASSGTSGAWNEQFF. The CDR3, as DNA: TGTGCCAGCAGTGGGACTAGCGGGGCATGGAATGAGCAGTTCTTC.